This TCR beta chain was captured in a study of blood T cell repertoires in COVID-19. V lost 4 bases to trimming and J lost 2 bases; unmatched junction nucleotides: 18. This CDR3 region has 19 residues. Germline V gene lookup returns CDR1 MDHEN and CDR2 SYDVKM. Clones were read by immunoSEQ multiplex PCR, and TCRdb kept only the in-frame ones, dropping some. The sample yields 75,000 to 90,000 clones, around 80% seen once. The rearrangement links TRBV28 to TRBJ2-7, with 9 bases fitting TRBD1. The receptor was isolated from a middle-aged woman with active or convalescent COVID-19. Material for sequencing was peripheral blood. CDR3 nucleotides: TGTGCCAGCAGTTCCCCAATGCCCACCCCGGGACAGGGAGCCTACGAGCAGTACTTC. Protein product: CASSSPMPTPGQGAYEQYF. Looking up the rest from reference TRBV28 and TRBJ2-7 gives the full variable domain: DVKVTQSSRYLVKRTGEKVFLECVQDMDHENMFWYRQDPGLGLRLIYFSYDVKMKEKGDIPEGYSVSREKKERFSLILESASTNQTSMYLCASSSPMPTPGQGAYEQYFGPGTRLTVT.